This is a list of T cell receptor beta chains from one sample in a study of T cell responses to AZD1222 COVID-19 vaccine. The data were produced by immunoSEQ multiplex PCR, yet TCRdb's version contains in-frame clones alone and is incomplete. The table records around 120,000 clones, around 90% of them present only once. Here the sequenced sample was peripheral blood, taken on day 0 of AZD1222 vaccination. Receptors originate from an adult in good health. CDR3s include the opening cysteine and the closing phenylalanine or tryptophan. Each record gives: D gene, clone size, V gene, J gene, CDR3 protein, CDR3 DNA. The D gene is left open where the match is weak. Clone size appears in some rows only: once, few, many, or a class for an expanded clone.

-	-	TRBV12-3/TRBV12-4	TRBJ1-4	CASKISSREKLFF	TGTGCCAGCAAGATCTCCTCCAGGGAAAAACTGTTTTTT
-	-	TRBV27	TRBJ1-2	CASSPHQGRGYGYTF	TGTGCCAGCAGCCCCCACCAGGGGCGGGGCTATGGCTACACCTTC
-	-	TRBV6-2/TRBV6-3	TRBJ2-2	CASSSRVYGGELFF	TGTGCCAGCAGCTCCAGGGTTTACGGCGGGGAGCTGTTTTTT
-	-	TRBV19	TRBJ1-1	CASSIDSGDTEAFF	TGTGCCAGTAGTATAGATTCAGGGGACACTGAAGCTTTCTTT
-	-	TRBV6-6	TRBJ1-2	CASSYLDMNYGYTF	TGTGCCAGCAGTTATTTGGACATGAACTATGGCTACACCTTC
TRBD1	few	TRBV9	TRBJ1-2	CATLGGRQGADGYTF	TGTGCCACACTAGGGGGCAGACAGGGGGCAGATGGCTACACCTTC
-	-	TRBV7-2	TRBJ1-1	CASSLRQNARNTEAFF	TGTGCCAGCAGCCTACGACAGAATGCAAGGAACACTGAAGCTTTCTTT
TRBD2	once	TRBV19	TRBJ2-3	CASSIISGGTDTQYF	TGTGCCAGTAGTATAATTAGCGGGGGAACAGATACGCAGTATTTT
-	-	TRBV6-2/TRBV6-3	TRBJ2-7	CASSWDLDEQYF	TGTGCCAGCAGTTGGGACCTAGACGAGCAGTACTTC
-	few	TRBV6-5	TRBJ1-1	CASSQGNTEAFF	TGTGCCAGTTCTCAGGGGAACACTGAAGCTTTCTTT
-	-	TRBV10-1	TRBJ2-3	CASSVSGSTDTQYF	TGCGCCAGCAGTGTAAGCGGCAGCACAGATACGCAGTATTTT
-	-	TRBV7-9	TRBJ1-2	CASSERGGYTF	TGTGCCAGCAGCGAAAGAGGAGGCTACACCTTC
-	-	TRBV19	TRBJ1-6	CASSIASRPLHF	TGTGCCAGTAGTATAGCGTCTCGGCCCCTCCACTTT
-	once	TRBV19	TRBJ2-7	CASSRSDSYEQYF	TGTGCCAGTAGTAGGTCAGATTCCTACGAGCAGTACTTC
-	-	TRBV4-1	TRBJ2-1	CASTQTWGTGSYNEQFF	TGCGCCAGCACCCAAACCTGGGGAACAGGGTCCTACAATGAGCAGTTCTTC
-	once	TRBV27	TRBJ1-2	CASSLTFREVRPYF	TGTGCCAGCAGTTTGACCTTCAGGGAAGTGAGACCTTACTTC
-	-	TRBV5-1	TRBJ2-7	CASSLSQGSYEQYF	TGCGCCAGCAGCCTGTCACAGGGCTCCTACGAGCAGTACTTC
TRBD1	-	TRBV4-1	TRBJ2-7	CASSQEWFRTGRSSYEQYF	TGCGCCAGCAGCCAAGAGTGGTTCAGGACAGGGAGGAGCTCCTACGAGCAGTACTTC
-	-	TRBV5-4	TRBJ2-7	CASSFGAGAEQYF	TGTGCCAGCAGCTTTGGTGCAGGAGCCGAGCAGTACTTC
TRBD1	-	TRBV6-6	TRBJ1-2	CASSYGTGTGYTF	TGTGCCAGCAGTTACGGGACAGGGACTGGCTACACCTTC
TRBD1	-	TRBV10-2	TRBJ2-4	CATKQGMTRIAKNIQYF	TGCGCCACCAAACAGGGGATGACAAGGATAGCCAAAAACATTCAGTACTTC
-	-	TRBV5-1	TRBJ1-1	CASKVGYVGRAFF	TGCGCCAGCAAAGTAGGTTACGTCGGCAGGGCTTTCTTT
-	-	TRBV5-1	TRBJ1-1	CASSRWGRSSNTEAFF	TGCGCCAGCAGCCGGTGGGGCAGGTCGTCGAACACTGAAGCTTTCTTT
-	-	TRBV7-8	TRBJ2-5	CASSLDSEEETQYF	TGTGCCAGCAGCCTGGACTCTGAGGAAGAGACCCAGTACTTC
-	-	TRBV7-9	TRBJ2-5	CASSLVEGYETQYF	TGTGCCAGCAGCTTAGTTGAGGGTTATGAGACCCAGTACTTC
-	-	TRBV5-1	TRBJ2-6	CASSLPRDNTGANVLTF	TGCGCCAGCAGCCTCCCCCGGGACAACACTGGGGCCAACGTCCTGACTTTC
-	-	TRBV6-5	TRBJ1-5	CASSPGQRQPQHF	TGTGCCAGCAGTCCGGGGCAAAGGCAGCCCCAGCATTTT
-	-	TRBV19	TRBJ1-4	CASSNVGQRLNEKLFF	TGTGCCAGTAGTAACGTCGGACAGAGATTAAATGAAAAACTGTTTTTT
TRBD2	-	TRBV7-7	TRBJ2-5	CASSLAGVAGGPGKTQYF	TGTGCCAGCAGCTTAGCGGGGGTAGCGGGGGGCCCCGGGAAGACCCAGTACTTC
-	-	TRBV6-2/TRBV6-3	TRBJ2-2	CASSLSGDSAYTGELFF	TGTGCCAGCAGTTTAAGTGGAGACAGCGCCTACACCGGGGAGCTGTTTTTT
TRBD1	-	TRBV12-5	TRBJ1-1	CASGFLGQGVIGTEAFF	TGTGCTAGTGGTTTTCTGGGACAGGGGGTTATTGGCACTGAAGCTTTCTTT
-	-	TRBV9	TRBJ2-3	CASSARGGPGDTQYF	TGTGCCAGCAGCGCGCGGGGAGGACCAGGAGATACGCAGTATTTT
-	few	TRBV6-5	TRBJ1-5	CASSYGRALGNQPQHF	TGTGCCAGCAGTTACGGCCGGGCCCTAGGGAATCAGCCCCAGCATTTT
TRBD1	-	TRBV18	TRBJ2-3	CASSPYNGQGEDTQYF	TGTGCCAGCTCACCCTACAACGGACAGGGGGAAGATACGCAGTATTTT
-	-	TRBV5-1	TRBJ2-2	CASSLEAGPNTGELFF	TGCGCCAGCAGCTTGGAAGCGGGCCCGAACACCGGGGAGCTGTTTTTT
-	-	TRBV30	TRBJ1-2	CAWTGNSLYGYTF	TGTGCCTGGACGGGGAACAGCCTCTATGGCTACACCTTC
TRBD1	-	TRBV11-2	TRBJ2-1	CASSALQGPFNNEQFF	TGTGCCAGCAGCGCACTACAGGGGCCTTTTAACAATGAGCAGTTCTTC
-	few	TRBV13	TRBJ1-2	CASSLRDQVYTF	TGTGCCAGCAGCTTAAGGGACCAGGTCTACACCTTC
-	few	TRBV12-3/TRBV12-4	TRBJ1-5	CASRDSSNQPQHF	TGTGCCAGCAGGGACAGTAGCAATCAGCCCCAGCATTTT
-	-	TRBV7-2	TRBJ1-4	CASTQGQGVEKLFF	TGTGCCAGCACCCAGGGGCAGGGCGTGGAAAAACTGTTTTTT
-	-	TRBV7-7	TRBJ1-4	CASSRGPFNEKLFF	TGTGCCAGCAGCCGGGGACCGTTTAATGAAAAACTGTTTTTT
-	-	TRBV2	TRBJ1-2	CASAANYGYTF	TGTGCCAGCGCGGCTAACTATGGCTACACCTTC
-	-	TRBV4-1	TRBJ1-2	CASSPIQGDGYTF	TGCGCCAGCAGCCCAATACAGGGTGATGGCTACACCTTC